This T cell receptor (beta chain) was obtained from a study of T cell repertoires in cytomegalovirus infection. Study at large: Selection of CMV epitopes for the study included recently identified HLA-C-restricted and well-studied HLA-B-restricted ones. Indications of both CMV infection and matching HLA type were provided by public TCR beta signatures.

Study-level findings and limits: HLA-C-restricted CMV-specific TCR beta clonotypes were dominant in the ex vivo response.

As to this clonotype: Antigen specificity is unknown.

TCRdb reprocessed the reads via MiXCR and lists one record per CDR3 protein. The profile shows 800,000 to 950,000 distinct CDR3 sequences, about 31% of them singletons. Per germline, CDR1 SGHDT and CDR2 YYEEEE. V shed 2 bases, J shed 8 bases, and the junction held 3 bases outside the gene matches. This CDR3 has 14 amino acids. The sequence came from a human donor in good health (CMV status not recorded). Some clones in this sample may be carry-over from other donors' samples. Source: cultured CD8+ T cells from PBMCs, taken from culture after CMV antigen stimulation. This chain uses TRBV5-6 with TRBJ1-6; 8 bases are a match to TRBD1. The CDR3 is CASSFATGDSPLHF. CDR3 DNA: TGTGCCAGCAGCTTTGCGACAGGGGATTCACCCCTCCACTTT.